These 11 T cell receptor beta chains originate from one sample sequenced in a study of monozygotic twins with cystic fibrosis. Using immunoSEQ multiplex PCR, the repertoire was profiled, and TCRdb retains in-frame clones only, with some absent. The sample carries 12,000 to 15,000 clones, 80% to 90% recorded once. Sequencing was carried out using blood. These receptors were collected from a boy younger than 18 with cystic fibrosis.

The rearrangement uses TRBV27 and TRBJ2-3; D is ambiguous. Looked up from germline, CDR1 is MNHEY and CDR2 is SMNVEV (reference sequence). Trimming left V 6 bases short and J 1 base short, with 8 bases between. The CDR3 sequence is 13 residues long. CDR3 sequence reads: CASSAMGTDTQYF. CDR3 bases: TGTGCCAGCAGCGCTATGGGCACAGATACGCAGTATTTT.

The CDR3 DNA reads TGCGCCAGCAGCGGGGCGACAGGAGGGATAGCCGATGAGCAGTTCTTC. Amino acid sequence: CASSGATGGIADEQFF. The chain carries TRBV4-1 and TRBJ2-1; D might be TRBD1 or TRBD2, each matching 6 bases. Per the germline V gene, CDR1 is MGHRA and CDR2 is YSYEKL. The CDR3 has 16 amino acids. The V and J ends lost 5 bases and 8 bases respectively, with 22 bases between them.

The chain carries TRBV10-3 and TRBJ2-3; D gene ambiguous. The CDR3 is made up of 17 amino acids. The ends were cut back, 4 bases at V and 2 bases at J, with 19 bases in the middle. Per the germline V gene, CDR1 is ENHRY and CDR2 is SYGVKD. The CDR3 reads CAISAATTGQNTDTQYF. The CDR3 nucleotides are TGTGCCATCAGTGCGGCCACGACTGGGCAGAACACAGATACGCAGTATTTT.

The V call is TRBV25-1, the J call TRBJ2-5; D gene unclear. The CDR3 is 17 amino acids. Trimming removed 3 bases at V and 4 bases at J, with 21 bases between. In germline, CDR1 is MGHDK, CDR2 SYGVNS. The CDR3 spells CASSEPSVWKTLETQYF. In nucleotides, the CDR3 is TGTGCCAGCAGTGAGCCGTCTGTCTGGAAGACTTTAGAGACCCAGTACTTC. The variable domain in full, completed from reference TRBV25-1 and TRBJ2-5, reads EADIYQTPRYLVIGTGKKITLECSQTMGHDKMYWYQQDPGMELHLIHYSYGVNSTEKGDLSSESTVSRIRTEHFPLTLESARPSHTSQYLCASSEPSVWKTLETQYFGPGTRLLVL.

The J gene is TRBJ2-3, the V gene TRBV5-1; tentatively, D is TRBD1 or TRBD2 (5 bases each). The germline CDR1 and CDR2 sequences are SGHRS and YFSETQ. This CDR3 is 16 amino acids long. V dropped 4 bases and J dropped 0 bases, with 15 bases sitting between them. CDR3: CASSLGTDASTDTQYF. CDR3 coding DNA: TGCGCCAGCAGCCTTGGGACCGATGCTAGCACAGATACGCAGTATTTT.

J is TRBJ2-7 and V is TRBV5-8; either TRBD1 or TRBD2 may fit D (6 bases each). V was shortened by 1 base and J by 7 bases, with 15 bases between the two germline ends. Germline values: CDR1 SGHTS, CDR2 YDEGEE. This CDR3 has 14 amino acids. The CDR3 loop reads CASSLIQGGEEQYF. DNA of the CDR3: TGTGCCAGCAGCTTGATACAGGGAGGCGAAGAGCAGTACTTC.

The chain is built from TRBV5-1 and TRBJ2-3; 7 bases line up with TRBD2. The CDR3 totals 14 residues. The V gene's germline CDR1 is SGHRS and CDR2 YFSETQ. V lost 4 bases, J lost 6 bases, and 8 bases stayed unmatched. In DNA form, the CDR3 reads TGCGCCAGCAGCCTCGGGGGTAGCGGGGATACGCAGTATTTT. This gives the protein CASSLGGSGDTQYF.

The CDR3: CAWSSEAGTTYNEQFF. The CDR3 DNA reads TGTGCCTGGAGTTCAGAAGCGGGGACGACCTACAATGAGCAGTTCTTC. V is TRBV30 and J is TRBJ2-1; 7 bases agree with TRBD2. V lost 2 bases to trimming and J lost 2 bases; unmatched junction nucleotides: 9. The CDR3 has 16 amino acids. Germline assignment: CDR1 GTSNPN and CDR2 SVGIG (reference sequence).

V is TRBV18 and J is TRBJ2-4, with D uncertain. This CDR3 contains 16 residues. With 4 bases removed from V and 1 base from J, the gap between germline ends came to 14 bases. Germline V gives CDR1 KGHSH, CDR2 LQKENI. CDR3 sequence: CASSLEGFRAKNIQYF. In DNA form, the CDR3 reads TGTGCCAGCTCACTCGAAGGGTTTAGGGCCAAAAACATTCAGTACTTC. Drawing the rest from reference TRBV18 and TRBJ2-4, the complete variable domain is NAGVMQNPRHLVRRRGQEARLRCSPMKGHSHVYWYRQLPEEGLKFMVYLQKENIIDESGMPKERFSAEFPKEGPSILRIQQVVRGDSAAYFCASSLEGFRAKNIQYFGAGTRLSVL.

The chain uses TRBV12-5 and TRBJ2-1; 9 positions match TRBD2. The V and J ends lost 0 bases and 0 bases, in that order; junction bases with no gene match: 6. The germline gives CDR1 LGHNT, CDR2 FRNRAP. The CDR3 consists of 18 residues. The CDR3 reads CASGLVASGDISYNEQFF. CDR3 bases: TGTGCTAGTGGTTTGGTAGCTAGCGGGGACATCTCCTACAATGAGCAGTTCTTC.

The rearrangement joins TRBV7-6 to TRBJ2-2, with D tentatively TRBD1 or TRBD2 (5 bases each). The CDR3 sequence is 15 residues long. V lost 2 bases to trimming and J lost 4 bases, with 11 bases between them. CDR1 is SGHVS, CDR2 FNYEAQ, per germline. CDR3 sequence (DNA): TGTGCCAGCAGCTTAAGGGGCGCGGGCACCGGGGAGCTGTTTTTT. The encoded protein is CASSLRGAGTGELFF.